One and the same sample provided the 18 T cell receptor beta chains below, sequenced in a study of T cells in Graves' hyperthyroidism and ophthalmopathy. RNA transcripts yielded amplified TCR beta CDR3 regions. The HTBI primer set drove a first-round RT-PCR of the TCR CDR3. TCRdb re-derived calls from the multiplex PCR reads in MiXCR, one entry per CDR3 protein. The table has 250,000 to 300,000 distinct CDR3 sequences, about 16% seen once. Sequencing used blood. Every receptor here comes from a woman aged 45-59 years with Graves' hyperthyroidism that later progressed to Graves' ophthalmopathy.

In its sample, this clonotype was seen many times. The rearrangement uses TRBV6-1 and TRBJ2-3; D is undetermined. The CDR3 is 12 amino acids. Trimming took off 5 bases at V and 8 bases at J, with 11 bases between the two ends. Germline V gene sequence: CDR1 MNHNS, CDR2 SASEGT. The CDR3 DNA reads TGTGCCAGCAGTACGCCCCTGGGTACGCAGTATTTT. It translates to CASSTPLGTQYF.

This chain links TRBV4-2 with TRBJ2-3, with D tentatively TRBD2 (6 bases). There are 16 residues in the CDR3. From germline, CDR1 is LGHNA and CDR2 YNFKEQ. The V and J ends lost 1 base and 0 bases respectively, with 11 bases between them. The CDR3 sequence is CASSQGGDFSTDTQYF. The CDR3 DNA reads as TGTGCCAGCAGCCAAGGGGGGGACTTCAGCACAGATACGCAGTATTTT.

This clonotype occurred many times. This chain uses TRBV12-3 or TRBV12-4 with TRBJ2-1; 8 bases fit TRBD1. The CDR3 is made up of 13 amino acids. V was clipped by 6 bases and J by 8 bases; unmatched bases: 6. The CDR3: CASRPGTGYEQFF. DNA for the CDR3: TGTGCCAGCAGGCCCGGGACAGGCTATGAGCAGTTCTTC.

This clonotype has a count of ten or more. This rearrangement joins TRBV5-5 to TRBJ2-1, with 9 positions matching TRBD2. The germline gives CDR1 SGHKS, CDR2 YYEKEE (reference sequence). Trimming took 7 bases from V and 5 from J; bases not matched to a gene: 4. There are 13 residues in the CDR3. In nucleotides, the CDR3 is TGTGCCAGCGCGACTAGCGGCCACAATGAGCAGTTCTTC. This encodes CASATSGHNEQFF.

DNA of the CDR3: TGTGCCAGCAGTAAGAGGGGCAACGAGCAGTACTTC. Its protein is CASSKRGNEQYF. V usage is TRBV27 and J usage is TRBJ2-7; D may be TRBD1 or TRBD2 (5 bases each). Germline lookup yields CDR1 MNHEY and CDR2 SMNVEV (reference sequence). This CDR3 contains 12 residues. The ends were cut back, 5 bases at V and 5 bases at J, with 10 bases in the middle.

The chain combines TRBV5-1 with TRBJ1-2; unclear D gene. Trimming left V 0 bases short and J 0 bases short, with 9 bases between. CDR1 is SGHRS and CDR2 is YFSETQ in the germline V gene. This CDR3 is built from 15 residues. The CDR3 DNA is TGCGCCAGCAGCTTGGAAGGGAGGCCTAACTATGGCTACACCTTC. Translating gives CASSLEGRPNYGYTF.

The sample holds many counts of this clonotype. V gene TRBV20-1 combines with J gene TRBJ2-5; D is perhaps TRBD2 (6 bases). Trimming removed 0 bases at V and 4 bases at J, with 12 bases between. Germline-derived CDR1 and CDR2 are DFQATT and SNEGSKA (reference sequence). The CDR3 consists of 14 residues. The CDR3 reads CSARDSRGTETQYF. For the CDR3, the DNA is TGCAGTGCTAGAGATTCCCGGGGGACAGAGACCCAGTACTTC.

This clonotype was recorded many times. One end of the junction varies from germline; a read error may be responsible. This chain joins TRBV18 and TRBJ2-3; TRBD1 is a possible D gene (6 bases). CDR1 and CDR2 from the germline V gene are KGHSH and LQKENI. This CDR3 is 14 amino acids long. The CDR3 DNA follows: TGTGCCAGCACACCGGACAGCCACACAGATACGCAGTATTTT. Protein sequence: CASTPDSHTDTQYF.

Remarks on this clonotype: Possible read error: a much larger clone is one base away. This rearrangement joins TRBV27 to TRBJ2-1, with TRBD1 matching 10 bases. The CDR3 length is 14 residues. Germline V gene sequence: CDR1 MNHEY, CDR2 SMNVEV (reference sequence). The CDR3, as DNA: TGTGCCAGCAGACGACAGGGGGCCTACAATGAGCGGTTCTTC. It translates to CASRRQGAYNERFF.

This clonotype has more than one count but fewer than ten. This chain uses TRBV29-1 with TRBJ1-2, with D possibly TRBD1 on 6 matching bases. The CDR3 spans 14 residues. Germline V gives CDR1 SQVTM, CDR2 ANQGSEA. Between the trimmed V and J ends, which lost 6 bases and 7 bases, there was a span of 21 bases. CDR3 amino acids: CSVKARAEGGGYTF. CDR3 nucleotide sequence: TGCAGCGTGAAGGCCCGGGCGGAGGGGGGTGGCTACACCTTC.

This clonotype was detected ten times or more. The V gene is TRBV6-1, the J gene TRBJ2-1; the D is unclear. With 0 bases removed from V and 9 bases from J, the gap between germline ends came to 15 bases. CDR3 length equals 15 residues. The germline V gene encodes CDR1 MNHNS and CDR2 SASEGT. The CDR3 nucleotides are TGTGCCAGCAGTGAAGCCAACCGACGGGTGGGTGAGCAGTTCTTC. It specifies CASSEANRRVGEQFF.

This clonotype showed up many times. The J gene is TRBJ2-3, the V gene TRBV15; the match to TRBD2 covers 7 bases. V was pared by 5 bases and J by 2 bases, with 10 bases of the junction left unmatched. The CDR3 is made up of 16 amino acids. CDR1 LNHNV and CDR2 YYDKDF come from the germline V gene (reference sequence). The DNA of the CDR3 is TGTGCCACCAGCCCAGAGGGGAGGGGAGCCACAGATACGCAGTATTTT. Its translation is CATSPEGRGATDTQYF. Full variable domain (remainder filled in from reference TRBV15 and TRBJ2-3): DAMVIQNPRYQVTQFGKPVTLSCSQTLNHNVMYWYQQKSSQAPKLLFHYYDKDFNNEADTPDNFQSRRPNTSFCFLDIRSPGLGDTAMYLCATSPEGRGATDTQYFGPGTRLTVL.

This clonotype was seen ten or more times. V and J are TRBV30 and TRBJ1-1; the D is unclear. The V end was cut by 0 bases, the J end by 2 bases, with 7 bases between. CDR3 length: 13 residues. Germline CDR1 reads GTSNPN; CDR2 reads SVGIG (reference sequence). The CDR3 DNA reads TGTGCCTGGAGTGTACGGTTTAACACTGAAGCTTTCTTT. It codes for CAWSVRFNTEAFF. The full variable domain, in which reference TRBV30 and TRBJ1-1 provide the parts outside the CDR3, is SQTIHQWPATLVQPVGSPLSLECTVEGTSNPNLYWYRQAAGRGLQLLFYSVGIGQISSEVPQNLSASRPQDRQFILSSKKLLLSDSGFYLCAWSVRFNTEAFFGQGTRLTVV.

This clonotype turned up a few times. At one end the junction does not follow the germline gene, possibly because of a read error. This chain joins TRBV5-1 and TRBJ2-2; perhaps TRBD2 as D (6 bases). The CDR3 runs 14 residues. Germline CDR1 SGHRS, CDR2 YFSETQ. CDR3 in DNA: TGCGCCAGCGCTCCGGGGGACGTCCACGGGCAGCTGTTTTTT. This gives the protein CASAPGDVHGQLFF.

Only a few counts were recorded for this clonotype. The chain couples TRBV6-5 to TRBJ2-4, with D unresolved. The V and J ends lost 0 bases and 5 bases respectively, with 5 bases between them. CDR1 is MNHEY, CDR2 SVGAGI, per germline. The CDR3 consists of 13 residues. This chain's CDR3 is CASSYSPENIQYF. The CDR3 DNA reads TGTGCCAGCAGTTACTCCCCGGAAAACATTCAGTACTTC.

The table lists this clonotype with many counts. The chain employs TRBV10-1 and TRBJ1-1; D gene unclear. Germline CDR1 reads WNHNN; CDR2 reads SYGVQD (reference sequence). CDR3 size: 13 residues. Trimming removed 0 bases from V and 10 bases from J, with 12 bases in between. The CDR3 coding sequence is TGCGCCAGCAGTGAGTCGATTGGGCCCACAGCTTTCTTT. This gives the protein CASSESIGPTAFF.

This clonotype has a count of ten or more. V gene TRBV24-1 combines with J gene TRBJ2-5; a weak D match, TRBD1 (5 bases). There are 14 residues in the CDR3. Deletions cut 1 base from V and 2 bases from J, with 7 bases between. Per the germline V gene, CDR1 is KGHDR and CDR2 is SFDVKD. DNA of the CDR3: TGTGCCACCAGTGATTTTAGGGGACAAGAGACCCAGTACTTC. Its protein is CATSDFRGQETQYF.

The sample holds many counts of this clonotype. This rearrangement joins TRBV24-1 to TRBJ2-1; 10 nucleotides line up with TRBD2. J was trimmed by 2 bases and V by 7 bases; bases with no gene match: 4. The CDR3 is made up of 15 amino acids. Germline values: CDR1 KGHDR, CDR2 SFDVKD. The CDR3 nucleotides read TGTGCCACCAGCGGGACTAGCGCGCCCTACAATGAGCAGTTCTTC. As protein: CATSGTSAPYNEQFF.